Below are 27 T cell receptor beta chains sequenced from a single sample in a study of patients and donors after allogeneic stem cell transplantation. TCRdb passed the RT-PCR reads through MiXCR, listing each CDR3 protein once. Here the sample spans about 960,000 distinct CDR3 sequences, approximately 18% being singletons. The sample comprised blood, either unsorted or a sorted T cell fraction (not recorded which). These receptors all stem from a human donor who was either an allogeneic HSCT recipient or a stem cell or donor lymphocyte infusion donor (not recorded which). It is not recorded whose cells these are; they may come from a transplant donor.

This clonotype was counted once. The rearrangement joins TRBV4-1 to TRBJ1-1; D ambiguous. CDR1 is MGHRA and CDR2 is YSYEKL in the germline V gene. Trimming shortened V by 5 bases and J by 4 bases, and 20 bases separated the two germline ends. The CDR3 extends over 16 amino acids. The chain's CDR3 is CASSYAGTSSITEAFF. The CDR3 DNA reads TGCGCCAGCAGCTACGCAGGTACCAGTTCAATCACTGAAGCTTTCTTT.

The V call is TRBV12-3 or TRBV12-4, the J call TRBJ1-1; 8 bases agree with TRBD1. The CDR3 has 14 residues. Trimming took 6 bases from V and 1 from J; bases not matched to a gene: 4. The CDR3 nucleotides read TGTGCCAGCAGAGCCCAGGGGGCGAACACTGAAGCTTTCTTT. Residues: CASRAQGANTEAFF.

This clonotype was detected a few times. The V and J genes are TRBV5-5 and TRBJ1-2, with D unclear. Between the trimmed V and J ends, which lost 5 bases and 8 bases, there was a span of 28 bases. Germline V gene data show CDR1 as SGHKS and CDR2 as YYEKEE (reference sequence). CDR3 length equals 17 residues. CDR3 sequence (DNA): TGTGCCAGCAGTAGACACGGGAACCCCACCCCATTACAGGGCTACACCTTC. Residues: CASSRHGNPTPLQGYTF.

This clonotype was seen only a few times. In nucleotides, the CDR3 is TGTGCCAGCAGTTTAAGGGCACCACAACTCGAGCAGTACTTC. Its translation is CASSLRAPQLEQYF. The chain joins TRBV12-3 or TRBV12-4 to TRBJ2-7; D not certain. The CDR3 runs 14 residues. V lost 2 bases and J lost 6, with 14 bases in between.

This clonotype has just a few counts. The chain links TRBV12-3 or TRBV12-4 to TRBJ2-1; 11 bases align to TRBD2. The ends lost 5 bases at V and 1 base at J; junction bases unmatched: 10. This CDR3 is 18 amino acids long. The CDR3 loop reads CASSSRLAGFVSYNEQFF. In DNA form, the CDR3 reads TGTGCCAGCAGTAGTCGACTAGCGGGATTCGTTTCCTACAATGAGCAGTTCTTC.

The chain links TRBV5-1 to TRBJ1-1, with D perhaps matching TRBD1 (6 bases). Germline assignment: CDR1 SGHRS and CDR2 YFSETQ. The CDR3 is 14 residues long. Trimming left V 3 bases short and J 5 bases short, with 14 bases between. DNA for the CDR3: TGCGCCAGCAGCTATTCAGGGGAAGGTACTGAAGCTTTCTTT. This gives the protein CASSYSGEGTEAFF.

There are many counts of this clonotype. CDR3: CASSYSNGPAETQYF. In DNA form, the CDR3 reads TGTGCCAGCAGTTACTCGAATGGACCGGCGGAGACCCAGTACTTC. The V call is TRBV6-5, the J call TRBJ2-5; no reliable D call. V was trimmed by 0 bases and J by 5 bases, leaving 13 bases between them. Per germline, CDR1 MNHEY and CDR2 SVGAGI. The CDR3 totals 15 residues.

This clonotype was recorded at least ten times. The chain carries TRBV12-3 or TRBV12-4 and TRBJ1-4; no definite D call. The CDR3 loop spans 17 amino acids. Trimming removed 1 base at V and 10 bases at J, with 22 bases between. The CDR3 nucleotides are TGTGCCAGCAGTTTAGGCTCTTCTGGGCTTCGCTACGGAAAACTGTTTTTT. It codes for CASSLGSSGLRYGKLFF.

This chain links TRBV5-1 with TRBJ2-3; 9 nucleotides align to TRBD2. The CDR3 has 16 amino acids. The germline gives CDR1 SGHRS, CDR2 YFSETQ. Trimming removed 2 bases from V and 3 bases from J; junction bases left unmatched: 7. This CDR3 is CASSLDSGRGTDTQYF. Here the CDR3 DNA reads TGCGCCAGCAGCTTAGATAGCGGGAGAGGGACAGATACGCAGTATTTT.

This clonotype came up many times. This chain links TRBV12-3 or TRBV12-4 with TRBJ2-7, with 9 bases identical to TRBD2. The V segment lost 1 base and the J segment 0 bases; nucleotides outside the gene matches: 10. The CDR3 has 18 residues. The DNA of the CDR3 is TGTGCCAGCAGTTTAGGGTCCCTAGCGGGAAGGAGCTCCTACGAGCAGTACTTC. Its protein is CASSLGSLAGRSSYEQYF.

The sample holds one count of this clonotype. The chain has TRBV30 and TRBJ2-3; D is perhaps TRBD2 (6 bases). This CDR3 region has 15 residues. In germline, CDR1 is GTSNPN, CDR2 SVGIG (reference sequence). Trimming took 3 bases from V and 6 from J, leaving 19 bases between them. Written as DNA, the CDR3 is TGTGCCTGGAGCGCGAGGAGGGGCATGGGTGATACGCAGTATTTT. This gives the protein CAWSARRGMGDTQYF. The full variable domain, with the rest looked up from reference TRBV30 and TRBJ2-3, is SQTIHQWPATLVQPVGSPLSLECTVEGTSNPNLYWYRQAAGRGLQLLFYSVGIGQISSEVPQNLSASRPQDRQFILSSKKLLLSDSGFYLCAWSARRGMGDTQYFGPGTRLTVL.

This clonotype came up a few times. V usage is TRBV18 and J usage is TRBJ2-1; D uncertain. CDR3 length: 15 residues. Trimming shortened V by 3 bases and J by 5 bases, and 14 bases separated the two germline ends. Germline values: CDR1 KGHSH, CDR2 LQKENI. The CDR3 DNA follows: TGTGCCAGCTCACCCACAGCCCCTAGTAACAATGAGCAGTTCTTC. It encodes CASSPTAPSNNEQFF.

The sample holds a few counts of this clonotype. The CDR3 nucleotides read TGTGCCAGCAGCTTCAGCTTGGGACAGGGGTTGGCTGAAGCTTTCTTT. This encodes CASSFSLGQGLAEAFF. V is TRBV7-2 and J is TRBJ1-1, with 10 bases lining up with TRBD1. CDR1 and CDR2 (germline): SGHTA, FQGNSA. The CDR3 runs to 16 residues. Trimming at V came to 3 bases and at J to 6 bases, leaving 10 bases not matched to a gene.

This clonotype has at least ten counts. The chain couples TRBV12-3 or TRBV12-4 to TRBJ2-1, with a tentative D call TRBD1 (6 bases). The CDR3 runs to 13 residues. Trimming removed 9 bases from V and 7 bases from J, with 16 bases in between. The CDR3 DNA follows: TGTGCCAGTGGCGCGGGTAGGGGGAATGAGCAGTTCTTC. Protein sequence: CASGAGRGNEQFF.

The genes are TRBV5-5 and TRBJ2-3; D uncertain. CDR1 and CDR2 from the germline V gene are SGHKS and YYEKEE (reference sequence). This CDR3 region has 15 residues. V was shortened by 2 bases and J by 0 bases, with 10 bases between the two germline ends. In DNA form, the CDR3 reads TGTGCCAGCAGCTTACACCTACTTAGCACAGATACGCAGTATTTT. The encoded protein is CASSLHLLSTDTQYF.

V and J are TRBV20-1 and TRBJ2-7, with TRBD2 matching over 8 bases. Losses at the gene ends were 6 bases for V and 7 bases for J; bases not matched to a gene: 14. The CDR3 covers 14 residues. Germline CDR1 is DFQATT and CDR2 is SNEGSKA (reference sequence). The CDR3 region is CSAASGREVREQYF. The CDR3 nucleotides are TGCAGTGCCGCCTCCGGGCGGGAGGTTAGGGAGCAGTACTTC.

The chain combines TRBV7-6 with TRBJ1-1, with 8 bases lining up with TRBD1. This CDR3 is 16 amino acids long. J lost 4 bases, V lost 0 bases, and 7 bases had no gene match. CDR1 is SGHVS and CDR2 is FNYEAQ in the germline V gene. The CDR3 region is CASSLASGGMPTEAFF. The CDR3 DNA sequence: TGTGCCAGCAGCTTAGCGTCAGGGGGCATGCCCACTGAAGCTTTCTTT.

The chain uses TRBV6-5 and TRBJ2-3; 10 bases are shared with TRBD2. Germline V gene data show CDR1 as MNHEY and CDR2 as SVGAGI. V lost 3 bases to trimming and J lost 5 bases; unmatched junction nucleotides: 8. The CDR3 length is 16 residues. CDR3: CASSYPGLAYGDTQYF. The CDR3 DNA follows: TGTGCCAGCAGTTATCCGGGACTAGCGTACGGAGATACGCAGTATTTT.

In its sample, this clonotype was seen a few times. The chain joins TRBV5-1 to TRBJ2-5; D call uncertain. The CDR3 contains 11 residues. V lost 7 bases to trimming and J lost 5 bases, with 9 bases between them. Germline loops: CDR1 SGHRS, CDR2 YFSETQ. CDR3 nucleotides: TGCGCCAGCGGAATGGAGGAGACCCAGTACTTC. This gives the protein CASGMEETQYF.

The chain has TRBV7-2 and TRBJ1-2; D is possibly TRBD1 (5 bases). The CDR3 sequence is 17 residues long. The ends were cut back, 5 bases at V and 5 bases at J, with 24 bases in the middle. CDR1 is SGHTA, CDR2 FQGNSA, per germline. As DNA, the CDR3 is TGTGCCAGCAGCCGATTCAGCTGGCAGGGCGCAGGGTATGGCTACACCTTC. It is translated as CASSRFSWQGAGYGYTF.

This clonotype came up a few times. This chain uses TRBV9 with TRBJ1-1; maybe TRBD1 (6 bases). Trimming stripped 4 bases from V and 8 bases from J, with 15 bases between. This CDR3 comprises 13 residues. From germline, CDR1 is SGDLS and CDR2 YYNGEE. DNA for the CDR3: TGTGCCAGCAGCCCAACAGGGAAAATGGAAGCTTTCTTT. Translating gives CASSPTGKMEAFF.

In this sample, this clonotype turned up a few times. The J gene is TRBJ2-2, the V gene TRBV25-1, with D perhaps assigned TRBD1 or TRBD2 (5 bases each). V was clipped by 7 bases and J by 1 base, with 10 bases between them. Per the germline V gene, CDR1 is MGHDK and CDR2 is SYGVNS. The CDR3 contains 14 residues. The CDR3 DNA is TGTGCCAGCAAACGGGGCGAGAACACCGGGGAGCTGTTTTTT. Encoded protein: CASKRGENTGELFF.

The chain joins TRBV20-1 to TRBJ2-1; 12 bases agree with TRBD1. V shed 4 bases, J shed 9 bases, and the junction held 13 bases outside the gene matches. The CDR3 has 16 residues. Per the germline V gene, CDR1 is DFQATT and CDR2 is SNEGSKA (reference sequence). CDR3 sequence reads: CSAKLQGQGAKSEQFF. The CDR3 bases are TGCAGTGCTAAACTCCAGGGACAGGGGGCGAAGAGTGAGCAGTTCTTC.

The chain is built from TRBV10-3 and TRBJ2-7; D ambiguous. Germline assignment: CDR1 ENHRY and CDR2 SYGVKD. The CDR3 runs 12 residues. Trimming left V 4 bases short and J 1 base short, with 5 bases between. The CDR3 nucleotides read TGTGCCATCAGTGTCACTTCCTACGAGCAGTACTTC. Translating gives CAISVTSYEQYF.

The rearrangement links TRBV27 to TRBJ2-1; no reliable D call. V was shortened by 8 bases and J by 8 bases, with 28 bases between the two germline ends. The CDR3 contains 17 residues. Per germline, CDR1 MNHEY and CDR2 SMNVEV (reference sequence). The CDR3 nucleotides read TGTGCCAGCCAGAGTTTGATCCCCACATTCCACTTGCATGAGCAGTTCTTC. The encoded protein is CASQSLIPTFHLHEQFF.

This clonotype was seen a handful of times. V usage is TRBV20-1 and J usage is TRBJ2-2, with D perhaps matching TRBD1 (6 bases). CDR3 length equals 13 residues. Germline V lookup: CDR1 DFQATT, CDR2 SNEGSKA (reference sequence). V lost 6 bases to trimming and J lost 7 bases, with 15 bases between them. As DNA, the CDR3 is TGCAGTGCCCGGGACAATCTCATCGGGGAGCTGTTTTTT. Its protein product is CSARDNLIGELFF.

This rearrangement joins TRBV28 to TRBJ1-2; a possible D gene is TRBD1 (5 bases). The V end was cut by 8 bases, the J end by 4 bases, with 14 bases between. Per the germline V gene, CDR1 is MDHEN and CDR2 is SYDVKM. The CDR3 sequence is 13 residues long. CDR3 in amino acids: CASGRQGLYGYTF. The CDR3 bases are TGTGCCAGCGGGAGGCAGGGCCTCTATGGCTACACCTTC.